Each of the 13 T cell receptor beta chains below was sequenced from the same sample in a study of STAT3 mutations in large granular lymphocyte leukemia. Findings of the study overall: Every T-cell large granular lymphocyte leukemia patient had at least one immunodominant TCR beta clonotype.

Profiling relied on immunoSEQ multiplex PCR, and the TCRdb table lists in-frame clones only, not all of them. Of 15,000 or so clones in the sample, about nine tenths were seen once. These receptors lack a known antigen. Sequencing was carried out using peripheral blood mononuclear cells. All receptors derive from a woman in her 50s with T-cell large granular lymphocyte leukemia. Some clones in this sample may be carry-over from other donors' samples.

This clone has just one count. This rearrangement joins TRBV5-1 to TRBJ1-5; TRBD1 agrees at 8 bases. Losses at the gene ends were 2 bases for V and 2 bases for J; bases not matched to a gene: 3. This CDR3 is 15 amino acids long. Germline CDR1 and CDR2: SGHRS and YFSETQ. The CDR3 is CASSLGQGGNQPQHF. DNA of the CDR3: TGCGCCAGCAGCTTAGGACAGGGCGGCAATCAGCCCCAGCATTTT.

This chain links TRBV9 with TRBJ2-4, with 9 bases matching TRBD1. Trimming at V came to 4 bases and at J to 8 bases, leaving 13 bases not matched to a gene. The CDR3 spans 16 residues. Germline CDR1 reads SGDLS; CDR2 reads YYNGEE. CDR3 amino acids: CASSRRQGEALDIQYF. CDR3 bases: TGTGCCAGCAGCCGTCGACAGGGGGAGGCCCTTGACATTCAGTACTTC.

This CDR3 reads CASSSSHGVLEYF. The CDR3 DNA sequence: TGTGCCAGCAGTTCCTCCCACGGGGTATTGGAGTACTTC. The chain carries TRBV28 and TRBJ2-4, with D perhaps TRBD2 (5 bases). Trimming took 4 bases from V and 14 from J, leaving 18 bases between them. CDR1 and CDR2 from the germline V gene are MDHEN and SYDVKM. The CDR3 loop spans 13 amino acids.

The chain joins TRBV30 to TRBJ1-3; D unclear. Trimming removed 2 bases at V and 4 bases at J, with 9 bases between. The CDR3 has 13 residues. Germline V gives CDR1 GTSNPN, CDR2 SVGIG (reference sequence). The CDR3: CAWSRQIGNTIYF. CDR3 coding DNA: TGTGCCTGGAGTCGGCAGATCGGAAACACCATATATTTT.

In DNA form, the CDR3 reads TGTGCCAGCAAGAGACTAAATGAAAAACTGTTTTTT. It encodes CASKRLNEKLFF. The rearrangement links TRBV6-5 to TRBJ1-4; no clear D gene. Germline V gene sequence: CDR1 MNHEY, CDR2 SVGAGI. The CDR3 has 12 amino acids. Trimming pared 7 bases from V and 5 bases from J, leaving 8 bases between.

This chain joins TRBV18 and TRBJ2-3; D possibly uses TRBD1 or TRBD2 (5 bases each). CDR1 and CDR2 from the germline V gene are KGHSH and LQKENI. V was cut by 0 bases and J by 7 bases, with 11 bases left in between. The CDR3 runs 14 residues. This CDR3 is CASSPPGPPHTQYF. DNA of the CDR3: TGTGCCAGCTCACCACCGGGACCCCCGCATACGCAGTATTTT. Combining the CDR3 with reference TRBV18 and TRBJ2-3 gives the whole variable domain NAGVMQNPRHLVRRRGQEARLRCSPMKGHSHVYWYRQLPEEGLKFMVYLQKENIIDESGMPKERFSAEFPKEGPSILRIQQVVRGDSAAYFCASSPPGPPHTQYFGPGTRLTVL.

The chain has TRBV27 and TRBJ1-2; TRBD1 aligns across 7 bases. CDR1 and CDR2 (germline): MNHEY, SMNVEV (reference sequence). The CDR3 length is 14 residues. Trimming removed 6 bases from V and 2 bases from J; junction bases left unmatched: 6. In nucleotides, the CDR3 is TGTGCCAGCAGACCATTACAGGGGAACTATGGCTACACCTTC. Its protein product is CASRPLQGNYGYTF.

The rearrangement uses TRBV9 and TRBJ2-6; D gene uncertain. The CDR3 contains 15 residues. V was cut by 0 bases and J by 1 base, with 5 bases left in between. Germline V gene lookup returns CDR1 SGDLS and CDR2 YYNGEE. CDR3 loop: CASSVGGSGANVLTF. CDR3 sequence (DNA): TGTGCCAGCAGCGTAGGCGGTTCTGGGGCCAACGTCCTGACTTTC.

This clone occurred once. The chain carries TRBV13 and TRBJ2-7; perhaps D is TRBD1 or TRBD2 (5 bases each). V was shortened by 5 bases and J by 6 bases, with 20 bases between the two germline ends. CDR1 PRHDT and CDR2 FYEKMQ come from the germline V gene (reference sequence). The length of the CDR3 is 15 residues. CDR3 in amino acids: CASSLGRKAGTEQYF. The CDR3 nucleotides are TGTGCCAGCAGCCTTGGCCGCAAGGCAGGGACCGAGCAGTACTTC.

The genes are TRBV27 and TRBJ2-7, with D possibly being TRBD2 (6 bases). V was pared by 5 bases and J by 6 bases, with 17 bases between. The germline CDR1 and CDR2 sequences are MNHEY and SMNVEV (reference sequence). The CDR3 contains 14 residues. Written as DNA, the CDR3 is TGTGCCAGCAGTCCCTATGGGGGGAAAAGCGAGCAGTACTTC. Amino acid sequence: CASSPYGGKSEQYF.

V is TRBV5-6 and J is TRBJ1-2; D remains unclear. The CDR3 runs 12 residues. The germline V and J ends were trimmed by 1 base and 5 bases, with 6 bases remaining between them. Germline CDR1 is SGHDT and CDR2 is YYEEEE. The chain's CDR3 is CASSLTGYGYTF. CDR3 DNA sequence: TGTGCCAGCAGCTTGACCGGATATGGCTACACCTTC.

CDR3 DNA sequence: TGTGCCAGCACCACAAACCAGGTCCGGAAGGGCTACACCTTC. Translating gives CASTTNQVRKGYTF. J is TRBJ1-2 and V is TRBV5-6; the D is unclear. CDR1 is SGHDT and CDR2 is YYEEEE in the germline V gene. V dropped 6 bases and J dropped 8 bases, with 20 bases sitting between them. This CDR3 has 14 amino acids. Full variable domain (rest looked up from reference TRBV5-6 and TRBJ1-2): DAGVTQSPTHLIKTRGQQVTLRCSPKSGHDTVSWYQQALGQGPQFIFQYYEEEERQRGNFPDRFSGHQFPNYSSELNVNALLLGDSALYLCASTTNQVRKGYTFGSGTRLTVV.

V gene TRBV18 combines with J gene TRBJ2-1; D is possibly TRBD1 or TRBD2 (5 bases each). V was shortened by 3 bases and J by 4 bases, with 10 bases between the two germline ends. The CDR3 extends over 14 amino acids. CDR1 and CDR2 from the germline V gene are KGHSH and LQKENI. The CDR3 nucleotides read TGTGCCAGCTCACCCGGGACCGCTTACAATGAGCAGTTCTTC. Protein sequence: CASSPGTAYNEQFF.